A selection of T cell receptor beta chains follows, all from one sample in a study of T cells in Graves' hyperthyroidism and ophthalmopathy. TCRdb independently ran MiXCR on the multiplex PCR reads; one entry per CDR3 protein. Of around 520,000 distinct CDR3 sequences listed, 11% to 15% were seen once; the top ten hold around 14%. Sequenced material: blood. All receptors derive from a woman aged 40-49 years with Graves' hyperthyroidism. CDR3s include the opening cysteine and the closing phenylalanine or tryptophan. D genes are given only for firm matches. Clone size is given for some rows only: seen once, a few or many times, or a class if the clone is expanded.

j_call d_call v_call clone_size cdr3_nt cdr3_aa
TRBJ1-6 TRBD1 TRBV20-1 NA TGCAGTGCTACCTCCGGGACAGTTACTTCACCCCTCCACTTT CSATSGTVTSPLHF
TRBJ2-7 NA TRBV27 many TGTGCCAGCAAAGGACAGGGGAGCGGGAGTAGGTTATACGAGCAGTACTTC CASKGQGSGSRLYEQYF
TRBJ1-6 TRBD1 TRBV3-1 NA TGTGCCAGCAGCCAAGGACAGGGAGGATCACCCCTCCACTTT CASSQGQGGSPLHF
TRBJ1-3 NA TRBV9 NA TGTGCCAGCAGCATGAGGAGGGACCCTCCTGGAAACACCATATATTTT CASSMRRDPPGNTIYF
TRBJ2-7 TRBD1 TRBV7-9 many TGTGCCAGCAGCTCGGACAGGCTATCCTACGAGCAGTACTTC CASSSDRLSYEQYF
TRBJ1-6 NA TRBV20-1 many TGCAGTGCTAGAGATCTAGCAGGGGCCAATAATTCACCCCTCCACTTT CSARDLAGANNSPLHF
TRBJ2-1 TRBD1 TRBV7-6 few TGTGCCAGCAGCTTAGAATGGGACAGTTCCTACAATGAGCAGTTCTTC CASSLEWDSSYNEQFF
TRBJ2-7 NA TRBV28 many TGTGCCAGCAGTTTCACGGGACCCGGTTACGAGCAGTACTTC CASSFTGPGYEQYF
TRBJ2-7 NA TRBV5-5 many TGTGCCAGCAGCTTACGGGTCAGAGGGTTCTACGAGCAGTACTTC CASSLRVRGFYEQYF
TRBJ2-1 TRBD2 TRBV20-1 NA TGCAGTGCCAGGACTAGCGGGGCCTACAATGAGCAGCTCTTC CSARTSGAYNEQLF
TRBJ2-7 TRBD1 TRBV18 NA TGTGCCAGCTCACCAGATCCCGGACAGGGGCTTTCCCACGAGCAGTACTTC CASSPDPGQGLSHEQYF
TRBJ1-1 NA TRBV19 few TGTGCCAGTAGTGCCTCGCCCTCCAGGGATGGGGGCCGCACTGAAGCTTTCTTT CASSASPSRDGGRTEAFF
TRBJ2-7 NA TRBV29-1 NA TGCAGCGTCCCCGGGACACGAAACCCCTACGAGCAGTACTTC CSVPGTRNPYEQYF
TRBJ1-5 TRBD1 TRBV7-9 NA TGTGCCAGCAGCTTAGGGACAGGGGCAAATCAGCCCCAGCATTTT CASSLGTGANQPQHF
TRBJ2-7 TRBD2 TRBV4-2 few TGTGCCAGCAGCCAAGAAGCGGGAGTTGACGAGCAGTACTTC CASSQEAGVDEQYF
TRBJ1-2 NA TRBV15 few TGTGCCACCAGCAGTCTCTATGGCTACACCTTC CATSSLYGYTF
TRBJ2-5 NA TRBV29-1 many TGCAGCGCGGGGGCGAGAGAGACCCAGTACTTC CSAGARETQYF